This is a list of T cell receptor beta chains from one sample in a study of cytomegalovirus exposure and HLA in healthy donors. The protocol was immunoSEQ multiplex PCR, while the TCRdb copy is restricted to in-frame clones and leaves out a portion. Here the sample spans over 80,000 clones, approximately 83% being singletons. The sample consisted of PBMCs. The receptors were sampled from a middle-aged man in good health and CMV-seronegative. Both conserved end residues are part of each CDR3. The D gene is left open where the match is weak. Rows may omit the clone size; those that give it use once, few, many or a size class.

V gene: TRBV5-1
D gene: TRBD1
J gene: TRBJ1-3
clone size: few
CDR3 protein: CASSIRTGGYSGNTIYF
CDR3 DNA: TGCGCCAGCAGCATTAGGACAGGGGGCTACTCTGGAAACACCATATATTTT

V gene: TRBV9
D gene: TRBD2
J gene: TRBJ2-1
clone size: .
CDR3 protein: CASSRRGGGADEQFF
CDR3 DNA: TGTGCCAGCAGCCGGCGAGGCGGGGGGGCCGATGAGCAGTTCTTC

V gene: TRBV25-1
D gene: TRBD1
J gene: TRBJ1-2
clone size: .
CDR3 protein: CASSEPGGADYGYTF
CDR3 DNA: TGTGCCAGCAGTGAGCCAGGGGGCGCAGACTATGGCTACACCTTC

V gene: TRBV6-5
D gene: .
J gene: TRBJ2-7
clone size: .
CDR3 protein: CASSYSTGGPSEQYF
CDR3 DNA: TGTGCCAGCAGTTACTCGACCGGGGGGCCTAGCGAGCAGTACTTC

V gene: TRBV6-5
D gene: .
J gene: TRBJ2-3
clone size: .
CDR3 protein: CASSGVRDTDTQYF
CDR3 DNA: TGTGCCAGCAGTGGAGTCAGGGACACAGATACGCAGTATTTT

V gene: TRBV18
D gene: TRBD1
J gene: TRBJ2-7
clone size: .
CDR3 protein: CASSPRQGAYEQYF
CDR3 DNA: TGTGCCAGCTCACCCCGACAGGGGGCCTACGAGCAGTACTTC

V gene: TRBV19
D gene: .
J gene: TRBJ1-1
clone size: .
CDR3 protein: CASSPGGRTNTEAFF
CDR3 DNA: TGTGCCAGTAGTCCCGGGGGGCGCACGAACACTGAAGCTTTCTTT

V gene: TRBV25-1
D gene: .
J gene: TRBJ1-1
clone size: .
CDR3 protein: CASSERRRAFF
CDR3 DNA: TGTGCCAGCAGCGAAAGGCGGCGAGCTTTCTTT

V gene: TRBV11-3
D gene: TRBD1
J gene: TRBJ1-2
clone size: .
CDR3 protein: CASSLGQGQGYTF
CDR3 DNA: TGTGCCAGCAGCTTGGGACAGGGTCAGGGCTACACCTTC

V gene: TRBV10-2
D gene: TRBD2
J gene: TRBJ2-7
clone size: .
CDR3 protein: CASRETSVYEQYF
CDR3 DNA: TGCGCCAGCAGAGAGACTAGCGTCTACGAGCAGTACTTC

V gene: TRBV6-1
D gene: TRBD2
J gene: TRBJ2-4
clone size: .
CDR3 protein: CASRNLAGAENIQYF
CDR3 DNA: TGTGCCAGCAGGAATTTAGCGGGGGCGGAAAACATTCAGTACTTC

V gene: TRBV11-3
D gene: .
J gene: TRBJ2-1
clone size: .
CDR3 protein: CASSLGQAGEQFF
CDR3 DNA: TGTGCCAGCAGCTTAGGACAGGCAGGTGAGCAGTTCTTC